This T cell receptor (beta chain) emerged from a study of blood T cells in healthy people across ages. Overall study results and limits: CMV status of donors was unknown, possibly confounding expanded clonotype changes. The recorded TCR beta diversity per million T cells decreased in a roughly linear manner with age.

The length of the CDR3 is 15 residues. Trimming pared 1 base from V and 3 bases from J, leaving 10 bases between. Germline CDR1 SGHDN, CDR2 FVKESK. With a J-beta primer mix and a sample-barcoded 5' primer, a second PCR ran about 7 to 12 cycles. With 12 random nucleotides, a template-switch adaptor tagged each individual cDNA molecule. TCRdb processed the 5' RACE reads anew with MiXCR; each CDR3 protein has one entry. The sample has roughly 1,700,000 distinct CDR3 sequences, under 30% seen once. As for this clonotype: What it binds is not known.

The source is a woman aged 25-40 years in good health. Sequencing was carried out using blood. This chain connects TRBV14 to TRBJ2-1; D uncertain. The CDR3 coding sequence is TGTGCCAGCAGCCAAGGGGCTACCCGCTACAATGAGCAGTTCTTC. Its protein is CASSQGATRYNEQFF. Filled out from reference TRBV14 and TRBJ2-1, the complete variable domain reads EAGVTQFPSHSVIEKGQTVTLRCDPISGHDNLYWYRRVMGKEIKFLLHFVKESKQDESGMPNNRFLAERTGGTYSTLKVQPAELEDSGVYFCASSQGATRYNEQFFGPGTRLTVL.